Listed below are T cell receptor beta chains from one sample, sequenced in a study of shared clonotypes between healthy human individuals. Here immunoSEQ multiplex PCR was the method, and the copy in TCRdb shows in-frame clones only, minus some. The data show more than 2,000,000 clones, with 85% to 95% seen just once and over 0.12% held by the top ten. Material for sequencing was naive CD4+ T cells sorted from blood. The origin of the receptors is a man younger than 35 in good health. CDR3s include the opening cysteine and the closing phenylalanine or tryptophan. A D gene is named only where the DNA matches it firmly. Clone size, where shown, is once, few, many, or a class for clones that have expanded.

clone_size: .
j_call: TRBJ2-3
d_call: TRBD2
v_call: TRBV28
cdr3_nt: TGTGCCAGCAGTTGGGACTACCGATCTAGCACAGATACGCAGTATTTT
cdr3_aa: CASSWDYRSSTDTQYF

clone_size: .
j_call: TRBJ2-2
d_call: TRBD2
v_call: TRBV7-8
cdr3_nt: TGTGCCAGCAGCGGCGGGGGGCGATTAGGGACCGGGGAGCTGTTTTTT
cdr3_aa: CASSGGGRLGTGELFF

clone_size: .
j_call: TRBJ2-7
d_call: TRBD2
v_call: TRBV7-2
cdr3_nt: TGTGCCAGCAGCCCGACTAGCGGGAGCCTCAGCTCCTACGAGCAGTACTTC
cdr3_aa: CASSPTSGSLSSYEQYF

clone_size: .
j_call: TRBJ2-3
d_call: .
v_call: TRBV12-5
cdr3_nt: TGTGCTAGTGGTTTGGGACTACTGGGAGATACGCAGTATTTT
cdr3_aa: CASGLGLLGDTQYF

clone_size: .
j_call: TRBJ2-7
d_call: .
v_call: TRBV7-9
cdr3_nt: TGTGCCAGCAGCTTAGTCCTAGGGACGTTCATGGAGCAGTACTTC
cdr3_aa: CASSLVLGTFMEQYF

clone_size: once
j_call: TRBJ2-5
d_call: .
v_call: TRBV21-1
cdr3_nt: TGTGCCAGTTGCGGGAGGGCTCAAGAGACCCAGTACTTC
cdr3_aa: CASCGRAQETQYF

clone_size: .
j_call: TRBJ2-1
d_call: .
v_call: TRBV30
cdr3_nt: TGTGCCTGGAGTGGTACTAGTCTCCCGAAGTACAATGAGCAGTTCTTC
cdr3_aa: CAWSGTSLPKYNEQFF

clone_size: .
j_call: TRBJ2-2
d_call: TRBD1
v_call: TRBV7-2
cdr3_nt: TGTGCCAGCAGTCAAATGACAGGGGGCGGAACCGGGGAGCTGTTTTTT
cdr3_aa: CASSQMTGGGTGELFF

clone_size: .
j_call: TRBJ1-2
d_call: .
v_call: TRBV6-6
cdr3_nt: TGTGCCAGCAGTACCCCTCCAGGGAACTATGGCTACACCTTC
cdr3_aa: CASSTPPGNYGYTF

clone_size: .
j_call: TRBJ2-2
d_call: TRBD2
v_call: TRBV11-3
cdr3_nt: TGTGCCAGCAGCTTAATATCGGGGGGGACCGGGGAGCTGTTTTTT
cdr3_aa: CASSLISGGTGELFF

clone_size: .
j_call: TRBJ1-5
d_call: .
v_call: TRBV6-6
cdr3_nt: TGTGCCAGCAGTTACCCGACAGATTCCAATCAGCCCCAGCATTTT
cdr3_aa: CASSYPTDSNQPQHF

clone_size: once
j_call: TRBJ2-7
d_call: .
v_call: TRBV4-3
cdr3_nt: TGCGCCAGCAGCCAAGAAGGGGGGAACTACGAGCAGTACTTC
cdr3_aa: CASSQEGGNYEQYF

clone_size: .
j_call: TRBJ2-7
d_call: TRBD1
v_call: TRBV2
cdr3_nt: TGTGCCAGCACCGGACAGGGGGCCCACGAGCAGTACTTC
cdr3_aa: CASTGQGAHEQYF

clone_size: .
j_call: TRBJ2-7
d_call: .
v_call: TRBV6-1
cdr3_nt: TGTGCCAGCAGTGTGCTACCCTACGAGCAGTACTTC
cdr3_aa: CASSVLPYEQYF

clone_size: .
j_call: TRBJ2-6
d_call: .
v_call: TRBV18
cdr3_nt: TGTGCCAGCTCACCACCCACGGGCCCAGGGGCCAACGTCCTGACTTTC
cdr3_aa: CASSPPTGPGANVLTF

clone_size: .
j_call: TRBJ2-7
d_call: TRBD1
v_call: TRBV5-1
cdr3_nt: TGCGCCAGCAGCAGACAGGGATCCTACGAGCAGTACTTC
cdr3_aa: CASSRQGSYEQYF

clone_size: .
j_call: TRBJ2-3
d_call: TRBD2
v_call: TRBV7-2
cdr3_nt: TGTGCCAGCAGCTCCTCGACTAGCGGAGGTGTAAATACGCAGTATTTT
cdr3_aa: CASSSSTSGGVNTQYF

clone_size: once
j_call: TRBJ2-7
d_call: .
v_call: TRBV5-4
cdr3_nt: TGTGCCAGCAGCTTGGGGAGACTCTCCTACGAGCAGTACTTC
cdr3_aa: CASSLGRLSYEQYF

clone_size: .
j_call: TRBJ2-7
d_call: .
v_call: TRBV10-1
cdr3_nt: TGCGCCAGCAGCCCTCGAAGGTCACTCCTTTCCTACGAGCAGTACTTC
cdr3_aa: CASSPRRSLLSYEQYF

clone_size: .
j_call: TRBJ1-6
d_call: TRBD1
v_call: TRBV5-4
cdr3_nt: TGTGCCACGTGGGTGGAGGGGGCGAATTCACCCCTCCACTTT
cdr3_aa: CATWVEGANSPLHF

clone_size: .
j_call: TRBJ2-7
d_call: .
v_call: TRBV7-2
cdr3_nt: TGTGCCAGCAGCCCCTCCAGGGCGATCTACGAGCAGTACTTC
cdr3_aa: CASSPSRAIYEQYF

clone_size: .
j_call: TRBJ1-3
d_call: TRBD1
v_call: TRBV18
cdr3_nt: TGTGCCAGCTCACCACCGGAGTGGCGGACAGGGGGCTCTGGAAACACCATATATTTT
cdr3_aa: CASSPPEWRTGGSGNTIYF

clone_size: .
j_call: TRBJ1-1
d_call: .
v_call: TRBV2
cdr3_nt: TGTGCCAGCATCCTGATCCGGGGTGAAGCTTTCTTT
cdr3_aa: CASILIRGEAFF

clone_size: .
j_call: TRBJ2-7
d_call: .
v_call: TRBV6-6
cdr3_nt: TGTGCCAGCAGCCGCCGGGCGCAATACGAGCAGTACTTC
cdr3_aa: CASSRRAQYEQYF

clone_size: .
j_call: TRBJ2-7
d_call: .
v_call: TRBV18
cdr3_nt: TGTGCCAGCTCCCCCCCGGCAGCCTACGAGCAGTACTTC
cdr3_aa: CASSPPAAYEQYF

clone_size: .
j_call: TRBJ2-3
d_call: TRBD2
v_call: TRBV11-2
cdr3_nt: TGTGCCAGCACCCTGACAGGCGGGGGGGTAGATACGCAGTATTTT
cdr3_aa: CASTLTGGGVDTQYF

clone_size: .
j_call: TRBJ2-3
d_call: TRBD2
v_call: TRBV6-4
cdr3_nt: TGTGCCAGCAGTGACGCCGTTCGGACAAGAACTAGGACTAGAACCCAAGATACGCAGTATTTT
cdr3_aa: CASSDAVRTRTRTRTQDTQYF

clone_size: .
j_call: TRBJ2-6
d_call: .
v_call: TRBV5-4
cdr3_nt: TGTGCCAGCAGAGCTTCGGGGGGCGCTGGGGCCAACGTCCTGACTTTC
cdr3_aa: CASRASGGAGANVLTF

clone_size: .
j_call: TRBJ1-1
d_call: TRBD1
v_call: TRBV18
cdr3_nt: TGTGCCAGCTCACCGCTGGGACAGGGAATCACTGAAGCTTTCTTT
cdr3_aa: CASSPLGQGITEAFF

clone_size: .
j_call: TRBJ2-2
d_call: .
v_call: TRBV14
cdr3_nt: TGTGCCAGCAGCCAAGATTGGTCGGGACACTCGAGTAACTGGAACACCGGGGAGCTGTTTTTT
cdr3_aa: CASSQDWSGHSSNWNTGELFF

clone_size: .
j_call: TRBJ1-1
d_call: .
v_call: TRBV19
cdr3_nt: TGTGCCAGTAGTATAGGACAACAGAACACTGAAGCTTTCTTT
cdr3_aa: CASSIGQQNTEAFF

clone_size: .
j_call: TRBJ2-7
d_call: .
v_call: TRBV11-2
cdr3_nt: TGTGCCAGCAGCTTAGTCCGGGGGAGCTCCTACGAGCAGTACTTC
cdr3_aa: CASSLVRGSSYEQYF

clone_size: .
j_call: TRBJ1-6
d_call: TRBD1
v_call: TRBV11-2
cdr3_nt: TGTGCCAGCAGCTCCACAGGGGCCGGTGGTTATTCACCCCTCCACTTT
cdr3_aa: CASSSTGAGGYSPLHF

clone_size: .
j_call: TRBJ2-7
d_call: .
v_call: TRBV5-1
cdr3_nt: TGCGCCAGCAGCATGGGGAATCCCTACGAGCAGTACTTC
cdr3_aa: CASSMGNPYEQYF

clone_size: .
j_call: TRBJ1-1
d_call: .
v_call: TRBV5-4
cdr3_nt: TGTGCCAGCAGCCGGAACACTGAAGCTTTCTTT
cdr3_aa: CASSRNTEAFF

clone_size: .
j_call: TRBJ1-2
d_call: .
v_call: TRBV7-2
cdr3_nt: TGTGCCAGCAGCTTCCTACCTCGGGCCCTTGGCTACACCTTC
cdr3_aa: CASSFLPRALGYTF

clone_size: .
j_call: TRBJ1-1
d_call: .
v_call: TRBV10-3
cdr3_nt: TGTGCCATCAGTGAGTCTTCGGGGTCGGACACTGAAGCTTTCTTT
cdr3_aa: CAISESSGSDTEAFF

clone_size: once
j_call: TRBJ2-7
d_call: .
v_call: TRBV2
cdr3_nt: TGTGCCAGCAGTGCCGAACCCTACGAGCAGTACTTC
cdr3_aa: CASSAEPYEQYF

clone_size: .
j_call: TRBJ2-7
d_call: .
v_call: TRBV7-9
cdr3_nt: TGTGCCAGCACCACAGGGATCCACGAGCAGTACTTC
cdr3_aa: CASTTGIHEQYF